A selection of T cell receptor beta chains follows, all from one sample in a study of CD8+CD57+ T cells in acquired aplastic anemia. TCRdb re-derived calls from the reads in MiXCR, one entry per CDR3 protein. The sample lists just over 450,000 distinct CDR3 sequences, under 40% occurring once. Sequenced sample: sorted CD4+, CD8+, or CD8+CD57+ T cells (not recorded which) from PBMCs. Receptors originate from a human donor with aplastic anemia. The CDR3 runs from the conserved cysteine through the conserved F or W. D genes are given only for firm matches. Clone size, where shown, is once, few, many, or a class for clones that have expanded.

J | V | size | D | DNA | CDR3
TRBJ1-1 | TRBV10-2 | many | TRBD1 | TGCGCCAGCAGTGATACAGGGGTTCTCACTGAAGCTTTCTTT | CASSDTGVLTEAFF
TRBJ1-6 | TRBV27 | few | TRBD1 | TGTGCCAGCACTCTTGGGGACAGGGGAAGCTATAATTCACCCCTCCACTTT | CASTLGDRGSYNSPLHF
TRBJ2-7 | TRBV20-1 | few | TRBD2 | TGCAGTGCCGGCCCAAGGCGGGAGACCCCCGAGCAGTACTTC | CSAGPRRETPEQYF
TRBJ2-1 | TRBV5-1 | few | TRBD2 | TGCGCCAGCAGCTCCTCCGGGACTAGCGGATACAATGAGCAGTTCTTC | CASSSSGTSGYNEQFF
TRBJ2-7 | TRBV3-1 | . | . | TGTGCCAGCAGCCATGCCTCCAGGGAGACATTCTCCTACGAGCAGTACTTC | CASSHASRETFSYEQYF
TRBJ1-2 | TRBV10-3 | many | . | TGTGCCATCAGATCGTCGACGACAGAGGAGGGCTGCACCTTC | CAIRSSTTEEGCTF
TRBJ2-7 | TRBV3-1 | many | TRBD2 | TGTGCCAGCAGCGCTAGCGGTAACTACGAGCAGTACTTC | CASSASGNYEQYF
TRBJ2-1 | TRBV11-2 | . | . | TGTGCCAGCAGCTTAGTGGGGGGGCCAGCTGAGCAGTTCTTC | CASSLVGGPAEQFF
TRBJ2-7 | TRBV30 | few | . | TGTGCCTGGATCCGAGACGGGAACTACGAGCAGTACTTC | CAWIRDGNYEQYF
TRBJ2-3 | TRBV2 | . | . | TGTGCCAGTAGTGGTGAGGGGGGGCCAGGTACGCAGTATTTT | CASSGEGGPGTQYF
TRBJ1-5 | TRBV5-5 | many | TRBD1 | TGTGCCAGCAGCACAACAGGGGGCGGGCAGCCCCAGCATTTT | CASSTTGGGQPQHF
TRBJ2-7 | TRBV7-8 | . | . | TGTGCCAGCAGCTTAGGGAGACAGTACTTC | CASSLGRQYF
TRBJ1-1 | TRBV20-1 | few | . | TGCAGTGCTAGTAGGGCAGCACCCGAAGCTTTCTTT | CSASRAAPEAFF
TRBJ2-5 | TRBV20-1 | few | . | TGCAGTGGTAGCGGCACTAAAGAGACCCAGTACTTC | CSGSGTKETQYF
TRBJ1-5 | TRBV6-1 | few | . | TGTGCCTCGACTAGGGACCCCAGCAATCAGCCCCAGCATTTT | CASTRDPSNQPQHF
TRBJ1-4 | TRBV10-3 | once | TRBD1 | TGTGCCATCAGTCCGATCGGGCCCGGGACAGCTTCATTT | CAISPIGPGTASF
TRBJ2-5 | TRBV9 | . | . | TGTGCCAGCACCAGGGGGACTGGACAAGAGACCCAGTACTTC | CASTRGTGQETQYF
TRBJ2-7 | TRBV15 | few | TRBD2 | TGTGCCAGCAGTTCTCCGGGACTAGCGGGCTACGAGCAGTACTTC | CASSSPGLAGYEQYF
TRBJ2-1 | TRBV14 | few | . | TGTGCCAGCAGGGAATCGGGGCCTTACAATGAGCAGTTCTTC | CASRESGPYNEQFF
TRBJ1-2 | TRBV24-1 | . | TRBD1 | TGTGCCACCGGAAACGGACAGGGGGGCTACACCTTC | CATGNGQGGYTF
TRBJ1-6 | TRBV4-2 | many | . | TGTGCCAGCAGCCAAGCCCAGACAAATTCACCCCTCCACTTT | CASSQAQTNSPLHF
TRBJ1-4 | TRBV25-1 | . | . | TGTGCCAGCAGTGAGTGGGGGGGCGCGGATGAAAAACTGTTTTTT | CASSEWGGADEKLFF
TRBJ2-7 | TRBV5-6 | many | . | TGTGCCAGCAGCCCGGTTGACAGGACCTACGAGCAGTACTTC | CASSPVDRTYEQYF
TRBJ2-7 | TRBV7-6 | many | . | TGTGCCAGCAGCTTAGTGGTCGGGGGCTACGAGCAGTACTTC | CASSLVVGGYEQYF
TRBJ2-1 | TRBV11-3 | . | TRBD2 | TGTGCCAGCAGCGAGCGGGGGGTTGACAATGAGCAGTTCTTC | CASSERGVDNEQFF
TRBJ1-1 | TRBV29-1 | many | . | TGCAGCGCATTGACAGGAACCAACACTGAAGCTTTCTTT | CSALTGTNTEAFF
TRBJ1-5 | TRBV27 | . | . | TGTGCCAGCAGTTCGAACTTGGGGGGCAATCAGCCCCAGCATTTT | CASSSNLGGNQPQHF
TRBJ1-3 | TRBV15 | many | TRBD1 | TGTGCCACCAGCAGAGAGGGACAGGATTACTCTGGAAACACCATATATTTT | CATSREGQDYSGNTIYF
TRBJ2-7 | TRBV5-1 | many | . | TGCGCCAGCAGCCCGGGTCCGGAGGCTTACGAGCAGTACTTC | CASSPGPEAYEQYF
TRBJ1-2 | TRBV15 | . | . | . | CASSGTAYNYGCTF
TRBJ1-6 | TRBV10-2 | many | . | TGCGCCAGCAGTGTAGGTAGTTCACCCCTCCACTTT | CASSVGSSPLHF
TRBJ2-2 | TRBV9 | many | TRBD2 | TGTGCCAGCAGCGCCGGACTAGCGACCGGGGAGCTGTTTTTT | CASSAGLATGELFF
TRBJ1-5 | TRBV19 | . | TRBD1 | TGTGCCAGTAGTACCCTTGGTCAGGGGGCCCAGGACGAGCCCCAGCATTTT | CASSTLGQGAQDEPQHF
TRBJ1-2 | TRBV9 | many | TRBD1 | TGTGCCAGCACCCCGACAGGGGTAGATGGCTACACCTTC | CASTPTGVDGYTF
TRBJ2-2 | TRBV4-3 | few | . | TGCGCCAGCAGCCAAGATCTGACCAAACGGCGCACCGGGGAGCTGTTTTTT | CASSQDLTKRRTGELFF
TRBJ1-2 | TRBV7-2 | many | TRBD1 | TGTGCCAGCAGCCTACAGGGGGTCTATGGCTACACCTTC | CASSLQGVYGYTF
TRBJ1-5 | TRBV19 | many | . | TGTGCCAGTAGTATTCGGGTGGGGGCTGGAAGCAATCAGCCCCAGCATTTT | CASSIRVGAGSNQPQHF
TRBJ1-6 | TRBV5-5 | many | . | TGTGCCAGCAGCTTGGGGGCAGGGATCGATTCACCCCTCCACTTT | CASSLGAGIDSPLHF
TRBJ2-5 | TRBV2 | many | . | TGTGCCAGCAGTGAAGTGGCGACCCAGTACTTC | CASSEVATQYF
TRBJ1-2 | TRBV2 | . | . | TGTGCCAGCAGTGACGACCAGAACTATGGCTACACCTTC | CASSDDQNYGYTF
TRBJ2-1 | TRBV11-2 | . | . | TGTGCCAGCAGCTTAGATTCGGCCGGGCAGGGTAAATATCTCTTC | CASSLDSAGQGKYLF
TRBJ1-2 | TRBV5-5 | few | . | TGTGCCAGCAGTTGGGGTTTCGATGGCTATGGCTACACCTTC | CASSWGFDGYGYTF
TRBJ2-7 | TRBV10-2 | . | TRBD2 | TGCGCCAGCACACAAGCGCCGGGACTAGCTTACGAGCAGTACTTC | CASTQAPGLAYEQYF
TRBJ2-7 | TRBV5-1 | . | TRBD2 | TGCGCCAGCACCTCGGGAGGGGCCTCCTACGAGCAGTACTTC | CASTSGGASYEQYF
TRBJ1-2 | TRBV7-2 | . | . | TGTGCCAGCACCCAAGGGAGTTCCTATGGCTACACCTTC | CASTQGSSYGYTF
TRBJ2-7 | TRBV10-3 | many | . | TGTGCCATCCGCCCGGAGGGTATAGCTTCCGAGCAGTACTTC | CAIRPEGIASEQYF
TRBJ1-1 | TRBV30 | . | TRBD1 | TGTGCCTGGAGTGTACGTGGAGACAGGGGACACACTGAAGCTTTCTTT | CAWSVRGDRGHTEAFF
TRBJ2-1 | TRBV9 | . | TRBD2 | TGTGCCAGCAGCTCAGCGGGGGGGAGCTCCTACAATGAGCAGTTCTTC | CASSSAGGSSYNEQFF
TRBJ2-7 | TRBV6-1 | few | TRBD1 | TGTGCCAGCACCAACCGGGACAGATCCTACGAGCAGTACTTC | CASTNRDRSYEQYF
TRBJ1-3 | TRBV13 | . | . | TGTGCCAGCAGCTTAGGCCTCAAGAACACCATATATTTT | CASSLGLKNTIYF
TRBJ1-6 | TRBV15 | . | . | TGTGCCACCAGCAGTAAACAGGGATTTGATTCACCCCTCCACTTT | CATSSKQGFDSPLHF
TRBJ1-4 | TRBV19 | . | TRBD1 | TGTGCCAGTACCCTGGGACAGGGGGGTGAAAAACTGTTTTTT | CASTLGQGGEKLFF
TRBJ2-1 | TRBV25-1 | . | . | TGTGCCAGCAGTGAATCAAGCCCCTACAATGAGCAGTTCTTC | CASSESSPYNEQFF
TRBJ2-7 | TRBV25-1 | . | . | TGTGCCAGCAGACGGCCGGGATCGGGCGAGCAGTACTTC | CASRRPGSGEQYF
TRBJ2-3 | TRBV25-1 | . | TRBD2 | TGTGCCAGCAGTGAATGGCGGGGGGTCGATACGCAGTATTTT | CASSEWRGVDTQYF